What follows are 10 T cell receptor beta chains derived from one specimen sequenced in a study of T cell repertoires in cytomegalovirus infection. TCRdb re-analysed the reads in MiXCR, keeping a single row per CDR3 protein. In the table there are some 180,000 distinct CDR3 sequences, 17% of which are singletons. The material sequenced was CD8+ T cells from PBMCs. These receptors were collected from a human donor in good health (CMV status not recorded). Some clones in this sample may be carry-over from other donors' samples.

CDR3 bases: TGTGCCAGCAGCCAGGTCGCGGGGGGACTGGTTGTTGAGGAGCTGTTTTTT. Residues: CASSQVAGGLVVEELFF. The J gene is TRBJ2-2, the V gene TRBV12-3 or TRBV12-4, with TRBD2 matching over 8 bases. V was clipped by 6 bases and J by 10 bases; unmatched bases: 19. CDR3 size: 17 residues.

The CDR3 DNA reads TGTGCCAGCAGAAATTGGACTAGCGAACTAGCCAAAAACATTCAGTACTTC. Translating it yields CASRNWTSELAKNIQYF. V usage is TRBV7-2 and J usage is TRBJ2-4; 9 bases fit TRBD2. This CDR3 contains 17 residues. Germline values: CDR1 SGHTA, CDR2 FQGNSA. J was trimmed by 0 bases and V by 6 bases; bases with no gene match: 9.

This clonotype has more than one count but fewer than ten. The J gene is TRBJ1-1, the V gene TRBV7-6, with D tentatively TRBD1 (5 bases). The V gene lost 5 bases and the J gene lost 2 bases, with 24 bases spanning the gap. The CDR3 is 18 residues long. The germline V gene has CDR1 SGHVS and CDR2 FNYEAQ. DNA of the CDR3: TGTGCCAGCAGCCTCACGGACCTGGCGGGACGGAGAAACACTGAAGCTTTCTTT. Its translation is CASSLTDLAGRRNTEAFF.

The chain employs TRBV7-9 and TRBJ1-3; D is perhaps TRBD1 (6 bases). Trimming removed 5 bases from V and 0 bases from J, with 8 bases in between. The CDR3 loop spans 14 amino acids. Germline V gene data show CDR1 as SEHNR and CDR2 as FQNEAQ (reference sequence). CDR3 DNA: TGTGCCAGCAGCCGGGACAACTCTGGAAACACCATATATTTT. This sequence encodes CASSRDNSGNTIYF.

CDR3 nucleotides: TGTGCCAGCACTCTAACCCCTGTAGGAGCTTTCTTT. Residues: CASTLTPVGAFF. The rearrangement links TRBV7-9 to TRBJ1-1, with D uncertain. The CDR3 spans 12 residues. Germline loops: CDR1 SEHNR, CDR2 FQNEAQ (reference sequence). Trimming left V 7 bases short and J 10 bases short, with 16 bases between.

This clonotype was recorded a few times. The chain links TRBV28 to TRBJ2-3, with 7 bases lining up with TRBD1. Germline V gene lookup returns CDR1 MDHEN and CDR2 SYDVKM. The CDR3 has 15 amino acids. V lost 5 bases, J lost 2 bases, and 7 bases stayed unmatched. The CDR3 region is CASSRQGDHTDTQYF. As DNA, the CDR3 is TGTGCCAGCAGTAGACAGGGAGATCACACAGATACGCAGTATTTT. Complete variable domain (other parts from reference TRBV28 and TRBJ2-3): DVKVTQSSRYLVKRTGEKVFLECVQDMDHENMFWYRQDPGLGLRLIYFSYDVKMKEKGDIPEGYSVSREKKERFSLILESASTNQTSMYLCASSRQGDHTDTQYFGPGTRLTVL.

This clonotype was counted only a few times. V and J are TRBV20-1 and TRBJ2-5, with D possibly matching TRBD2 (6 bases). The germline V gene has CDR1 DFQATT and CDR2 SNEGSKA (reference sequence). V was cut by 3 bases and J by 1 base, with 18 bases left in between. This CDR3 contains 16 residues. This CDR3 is CSARDEIGGFQETQYF. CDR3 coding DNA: TGCAGTGCTAGGGACGAGATCGGGGGATTCCAAGAGACCCAGTACTTC.

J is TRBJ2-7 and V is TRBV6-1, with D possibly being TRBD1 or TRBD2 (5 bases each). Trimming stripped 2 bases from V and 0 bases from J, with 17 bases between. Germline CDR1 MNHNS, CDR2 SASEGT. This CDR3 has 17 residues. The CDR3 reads CASSETGPGRSSYEQYF. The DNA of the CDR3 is TGTGCCAGCAGTGAAACGGGGCCGGGCAGGAGCTCCTACGAGCAGTACTTC.

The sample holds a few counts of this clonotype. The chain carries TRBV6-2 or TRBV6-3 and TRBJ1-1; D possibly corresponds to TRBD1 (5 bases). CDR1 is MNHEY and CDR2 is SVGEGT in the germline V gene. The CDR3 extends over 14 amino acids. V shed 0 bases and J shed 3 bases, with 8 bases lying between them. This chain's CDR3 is CASSYSSRDTEAFF. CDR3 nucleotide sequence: TGTGCCAGCAGTTACTCATCCAGGGACACTGAAGCTTTCTTT.

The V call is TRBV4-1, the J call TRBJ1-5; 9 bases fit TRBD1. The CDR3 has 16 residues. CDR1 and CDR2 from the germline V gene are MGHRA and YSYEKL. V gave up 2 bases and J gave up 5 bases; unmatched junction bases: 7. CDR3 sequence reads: CASSQPDRGSDQPQHF. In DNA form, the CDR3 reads TGCGCCAGCAGCCAACCTGACAGGGGGAGCGATCAGCCCCAGCATTTT.